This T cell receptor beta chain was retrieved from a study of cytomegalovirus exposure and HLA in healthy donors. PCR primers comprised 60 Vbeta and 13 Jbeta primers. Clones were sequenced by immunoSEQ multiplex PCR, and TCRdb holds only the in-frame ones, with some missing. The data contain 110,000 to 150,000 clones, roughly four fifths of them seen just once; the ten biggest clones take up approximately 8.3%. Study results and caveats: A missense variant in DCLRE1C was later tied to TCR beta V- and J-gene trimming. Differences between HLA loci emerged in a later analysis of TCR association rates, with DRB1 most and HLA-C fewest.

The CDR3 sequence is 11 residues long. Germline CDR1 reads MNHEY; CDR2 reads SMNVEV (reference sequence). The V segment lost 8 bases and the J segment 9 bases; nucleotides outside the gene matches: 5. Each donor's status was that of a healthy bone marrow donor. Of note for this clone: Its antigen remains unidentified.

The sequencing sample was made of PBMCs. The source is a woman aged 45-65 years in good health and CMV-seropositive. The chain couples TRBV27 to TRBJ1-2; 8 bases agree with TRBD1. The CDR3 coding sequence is TGTGCCAGCGCGGACAGGGTGAGCTACACCTTC. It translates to CASADRVSYTF.